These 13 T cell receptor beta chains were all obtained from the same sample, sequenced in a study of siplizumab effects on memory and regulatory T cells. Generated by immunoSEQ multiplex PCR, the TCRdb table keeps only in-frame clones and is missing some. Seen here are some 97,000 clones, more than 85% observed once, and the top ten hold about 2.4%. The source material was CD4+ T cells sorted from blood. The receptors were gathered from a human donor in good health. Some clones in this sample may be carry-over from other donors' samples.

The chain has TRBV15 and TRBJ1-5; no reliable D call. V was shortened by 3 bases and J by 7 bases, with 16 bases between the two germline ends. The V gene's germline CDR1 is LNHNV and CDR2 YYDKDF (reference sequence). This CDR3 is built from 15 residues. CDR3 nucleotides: TGTGCCACCAGCAGTCGCGTGGGGTCGGGGCAGCCCCAGCATTTT. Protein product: CATSSRVGSGQPQHF.

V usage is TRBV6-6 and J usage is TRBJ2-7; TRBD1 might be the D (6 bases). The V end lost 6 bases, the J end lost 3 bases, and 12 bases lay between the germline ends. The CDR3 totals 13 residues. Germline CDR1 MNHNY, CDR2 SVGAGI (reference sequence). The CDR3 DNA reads TGTGCCAGCAGCACTCGGGACAACTACGAGCAGTACTTC. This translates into CASSTRDNYEQYF.

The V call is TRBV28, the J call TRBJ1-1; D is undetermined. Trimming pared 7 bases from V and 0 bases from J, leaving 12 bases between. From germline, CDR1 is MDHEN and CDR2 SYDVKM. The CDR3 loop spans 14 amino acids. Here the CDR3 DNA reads TGTGCCAGCATGGCAGGAACCATGAACACTGAAGCTTTCTTT. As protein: CASMAGTMNTEAFF.

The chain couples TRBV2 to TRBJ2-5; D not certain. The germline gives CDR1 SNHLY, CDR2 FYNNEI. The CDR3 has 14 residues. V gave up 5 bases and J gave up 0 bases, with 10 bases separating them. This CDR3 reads CASSLSGHQETQYF. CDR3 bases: TGTGCCAGCAGTCTGTCCGGACACCAAGAGACCCAGTACTTC. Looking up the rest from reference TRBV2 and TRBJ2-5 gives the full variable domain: EPEVTQTPSHQVTQMGQEVILRCVPISNHLYFYWYRQILGQKVEFLVSFYNNEISEKSEIFDDQFSVERPDGSNFTLKIRSTKLEDSAMYFCASSLSGHQETQYFGPGTRLLVL.

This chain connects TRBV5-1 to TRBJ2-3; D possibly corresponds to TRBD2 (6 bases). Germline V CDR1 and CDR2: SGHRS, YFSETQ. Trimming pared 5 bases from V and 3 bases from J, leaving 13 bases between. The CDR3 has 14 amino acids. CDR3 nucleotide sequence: TGCGCCAGCAGTGGCGGGACTTTAACAGATACGCAGTATTTT. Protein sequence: CASSGGTLTDTQYF.

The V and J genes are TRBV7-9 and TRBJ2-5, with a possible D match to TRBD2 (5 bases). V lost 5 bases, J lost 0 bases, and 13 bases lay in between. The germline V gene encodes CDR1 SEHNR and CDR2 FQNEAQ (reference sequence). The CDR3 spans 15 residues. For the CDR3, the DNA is TGTGCCAGCAGCCTCAAACCGGGGAACCAAGAGACCCAGTACTTC. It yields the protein CASSLKPGNQETQYF. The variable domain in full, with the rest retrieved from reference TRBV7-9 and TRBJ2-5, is DTGVSQNPRHKITKRGQNVTFRCDPISEHNRLYWYRQTLGQGPEFLTYFQNEAQLEKSRLLSDRFSAERPKGSFSTLEIQRTEQGDSAMYLCASSLKPGNQETQYFGPGTRLLVL.

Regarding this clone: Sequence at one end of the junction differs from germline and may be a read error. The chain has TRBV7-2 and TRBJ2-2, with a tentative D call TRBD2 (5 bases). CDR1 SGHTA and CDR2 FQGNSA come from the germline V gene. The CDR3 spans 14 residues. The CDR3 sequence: CASSLEAGTGELVF. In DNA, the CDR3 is TGTGCCAGCAGCTTAGAGGCAGGCACCGGGGAGCTGGTTTTT.

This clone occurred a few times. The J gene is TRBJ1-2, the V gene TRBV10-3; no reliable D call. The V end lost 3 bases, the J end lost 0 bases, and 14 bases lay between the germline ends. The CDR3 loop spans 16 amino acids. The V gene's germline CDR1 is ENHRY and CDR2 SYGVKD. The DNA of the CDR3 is TGTGCCATCAGTGACGGTATTTACGCCTCTAACTATGGCTACACCTTC. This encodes CAISDGIYASNYGYTF.

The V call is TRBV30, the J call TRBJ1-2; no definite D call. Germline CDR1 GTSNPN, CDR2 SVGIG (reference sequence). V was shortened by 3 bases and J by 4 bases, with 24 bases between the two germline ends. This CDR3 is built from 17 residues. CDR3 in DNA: TGTGCCTGGAGGGACCCCCGCGGGTCTCGTTACTTCTATGGCTACACCTTC. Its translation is CAWRDPRGSRYFYGYTF.

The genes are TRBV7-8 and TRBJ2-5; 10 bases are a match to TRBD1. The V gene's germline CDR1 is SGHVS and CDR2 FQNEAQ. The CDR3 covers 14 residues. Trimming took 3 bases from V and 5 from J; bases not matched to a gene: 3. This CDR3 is CASSFDRGPETQYF. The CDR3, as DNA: TGTGCCAGCAGCTTTGACAGGGGGCCGGAGACCCAGTACTTC.

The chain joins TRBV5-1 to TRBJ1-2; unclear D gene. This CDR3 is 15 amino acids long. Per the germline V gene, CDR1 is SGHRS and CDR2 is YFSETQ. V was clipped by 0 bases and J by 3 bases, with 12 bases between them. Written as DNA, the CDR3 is TGCGCCAGCAGCTTGGACGGGGTGGATTACTATGGCTACACCTTC. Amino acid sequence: CASSLDGVDYYGYTF.

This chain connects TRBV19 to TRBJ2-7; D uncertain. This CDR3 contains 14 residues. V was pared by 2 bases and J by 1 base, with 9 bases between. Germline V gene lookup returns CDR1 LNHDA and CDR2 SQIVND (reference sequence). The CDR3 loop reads CASSIRAVSYEQYF. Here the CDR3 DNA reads TGTGCCAGTAGTATAAGGGCCGTATCCTACGAGCAGTACTTC.

CDR3 nucleotides: TGTGCCAGCAGCGTAGATTTCGGACAGGGATCCTTGGAAAATGAAAAACTGTTTTTT. Protein product: CASSVDFGQGSLENEKLFF. The gene calls are TRBV9 and TRBJ1-4, with 8 bases lining up with TRBD1. The CDR3 covers 19 residues. Germline-derived CDR1 and CDR2 are SGDLS and YYNGEE. The ends lost 0 bases at V and 5 bases at J; junction bases unmatched: 15.